Below are 29 T cell receptor beta chains sequenced from a single sample in a study of regulatory T cells in long-lasting Graves disease. Both iRepertoire HTBI primers and Arm-PCR of CDR3 regions were used to build the TCR beta libraries. MiXCR, run by TCRdb on the multiplex PCR reads, gives a single entry per CDR3 protein. The table shows approximately 400,000 distinct CDR3 sequences, with more than 12% occurring only once. Noted time point: newly diagnosed GD, antithyroid drugs for less than 3 months. Scientists built the TCR library using RNA that was extracted from PBMCs. These sequences were also reported in another study, on T cells in Graves' hyperthyroidism and ophthalmopathy.

Source: peripheral blood mononuclear cells (PBMCs), taken at new diagnosis, from a patient treated with antithyroid drugs. These receptors came from a woman aged 25 to 45 with Graves disease.

Points on this clonotype: A much larger clone differs from this one at a single base, so this may be a read error. The V and J genes are TRBV6-2 or TRBV6-3 and TRBJ2-1; D gene ambiguous. The CDR3 covers 12 residues. The V gene lost 7 bases and the J gene lost 9 bases, with 13 bases spanning the gap. Germline lookup yields CDR1 MNHEY and CDR2 SVGEGT. In nucleotides, the CDR3 is TGTGCCAGCATCGGAAGTAGTCGTGAGCAGTTCTTC. Amino acid sequence: CASIGSSREQFF.

Only a few counts were recorded for this clonotype. V usage is TRBV6-2 or TRBV6-3 and J usage is TRBJ2-7; D ambiguous. CDR3 size: 14 residues. Germline V gene lookup returns CDR1 MNHEY and CDR2 SVGEGT. Trimming shortened V by 2 bases and J by 4 bases, and 12 bases separated the two germline ends. The CDR3 sequence: CASSYGVQMYEQYF. CDR3 nucleotide sequence: TGTGCCAGCAGTTACGGAGTACAGATGTACGAGCAGTACTTC.

This clonotype was seen a handful of times. The CDR3 nucleotides are TGTGCCAGCAGCGTAGATACTCACCCCCACTCCGAGCAGTACTTC. Protein sequence: CASSVDTHPHSEQYF. The chain links TRBV9 to TRBJ2-7, with D unclear. Per the germline V gene, CDR1 is SGDLS and CDR2 is YYNGEE. The CDR3 extends over 15 amino acids. V gave up 0 bases and J gave up 6 bases, with 16 bases separating them.

The sample holds many counts of this clonotype. The chain uses TRBV20-1 and TRBJ1-1; the D is unclear. Trimming took 3 bases from V and 1 from J, leaving 12 bases between them. The length of the CDR3 is 14 residues. Germline V lookup: CDR1 DFQATT, CDR2 SNEGSKA (reference sequence). The CDR3 here is CSARMRETNTEAFF. The DNA of the CDR3 is TGCAGTGCTAGGATGCGGGAAACGAACACTGAAGCTTTCTTT.

The chain links TRBV9 to TRBJ2-5; 12 bases line up with TRBD2. The CDR3 length is 16 residues. The germline V gene encodes CDR1 SGDLS and CDR2 YYNGEE. V shed 3 bases, J shed 6 bases, and the junction held 9 bases outside the gene matches. In DNA, the CDR3 is TGTGCCAGCAGCGAAGGCCTAGCGGGAGGGTTAAAGACCCAGTACTTC. It is translated as CASSEGLAGGLKTQYF.

In regard to this clonotype: A much larger clonotype is one base distant, so this may be a read error. The chain combines TRBV5-5 with TRBJ2-2; D is uncertain. This CDR3 is built from 11 residues. Germline lookup yields CDR1 SGHKS and CDR2 YYEKEE (reference sequence). The V and J ends lost 6 bases and 6 bases respectively, with 6 bases between them. The CDR3 reads CASTFAGELFF. The CDR3 DNA follows: TGTGCCAGCACCTTTGCCGGGGAGCTGTTTTTT. Full variable domain (outside the CDR3, taken from reference TRBV5-5 and TRBJ2-2): DAGVTQSPTHLIKTRGQQVTLRCSPISGHKSVSWYQQVLGQGPQFIFQYYEKEERGRGNFPDRFSARQFPNYSSELNVNALLLGDSALYLCASTFAGELFFGEGSRLTVL.

The J gene is TRBJ1-2, the V gene TRBV5-4; D is uncertain. V was trimmed by 2 bases and J by 8 bases, leaving 10 bases between them. This CDR3 has 12 amino acids. The germline gives CDR1 SGHNT, CDR2 YYREEE (reference sequence). CDR3 sequence: CASSFTESGYTF. Written as DNA, the CDR3 is TGTGCCAGCAGCTTCACTGAATCCGGCTACACCTTC.

The rearrangement joins TRBV2 to TRBJ2-2; D unresolved. V lost 7 bases and J lost 0, with 12 bases in between. Per the germline V gene, CDR1 is SNHLY and CDR2 is FYNNEI. There are 15 residues in the CDR3. CDR3 sequence (DNA): TGTGCCAGCACTGATAGCATAACGAACACCGGGGAGCTGTTTTTT. Protein: CASTDSITNTGELFF.

At least ten counts were recorded for this clonotype. CDR3 coding DNA: TGTGCCAGCAGTGAAGGGGGGCTGGGCAATGAGCAGTTCTTC. Protein sequence: CASSEGGLGNEQFF. V and J are TRBV2 and TRBJ2-1; the D gene is possibly TRBD1 (6 bases). This CDR3 is built from 14 residues. Per germline, CDR1 SNHLY and CDR2 FYNNEI. Trimming cost V 1 base and J 6 bases, with 10 bases left between them.

In its sample, this clonotype was seen many times. This sequence joins TRBV6-2 or TRBV6-3 and TRBJ2-5; 7 positions match TRBD2. CDR3 size: 13 residues. Germline CDR1 is MNHEY and CDR2 is SVGEGT. The ends lost 6 bases at V and 5 bases at J; junction bases unmatched: 6. The CDR3 protein is CASRLHGGETQYF. DNA for the CDR3: TGTGCCAGCAGGCTTCACGGGGGGGAGACCCAGTACTTC.

This clonotype was found many times. The chain employs TRBV12-3 or TRBV12-4 and TRBJ1-5; D is undetermined. The CDR3 has 10 residues. The V end was cut by 6 bases, the J end by 7 bases, with 4 bases between. The DNA of the CDR3 is TGTGCCAGCAGGGAACAGCCCCAGCATTTT. Its protein product is CASREQPQHF.

This clonotype was observed at least ten times. This chain links TRBV11-3 with TRBJ2-7; unclear D gene. The CDR3 loop spans 12 amino acids. Trimming stripped 3 bases from V and 6 bases from J, with 9 bases between. Looked up from germline, CDR1 is SGHNT and CDR2 is YENEEA. The CDR3 here is CASSFREGEQYF. The CDR3 DNA follows: TGTGCCAGCAGCTTTAGGGAAGGCGAGCAGTACTTC.

The gene calls are TRBV9 and TRBJ2-1; weak D call: TRBD2 (6 bases). CDR1 and CDR2 (germline): SGDLS, YYNGEE. V dropped 0 bases and J dropped 3 bases, with 10 bases sitting between them. This CDR3 has 15 amino acids. This CDR3 is CASSVVAAHYNEQFF. The CDR3 DNA sequence: TGTGCCAGCAGCGTAGTAGCGGCACACTACAATGAGCAGTTCTTC.

This clonotype was seen only a few times. Germline is not matched at one junction end, which may reflect a read error. J is TRBJ2-1 and V is TRBV19; D may be TRBD2 (5 bases). CDR1 LNHDA and CDR2 SQIVND come from the germline V gene (reference sequence). CDR3 size: 14 residues. CDR3 coding DNA: TGTGCCAGTAGTATTCGGGGTGTTGGAAACATTCAGCACTTC. As protein: CASSIRGVGNIQHF.

This clonotype was seen more than once but under ten times. V gene TRBV4-2 combines with J gene TRBJ2-2; D may be TRBD2 (6 bases). Germline loops: CDR1 LGHNA, CDR2 YNFKEQ. Trimming took off 1 base at V and 1 base at J, with 13 bases between the two ends. The CDR3 contains 17 residues. The CDR3 spells CASSQGRLAQNTGELFF. CDR3 sequence (DNA): TGTGCCAGCAGCCAAGGGCGGCTAGCGCAGAACACCGGGGAGCTGTTTTTT.

This clonotype was counted ten times or more. The chain uses TRBV15 and TRBJ1-1, with D uncertain. The CDR3 has 14 residues. CDR1 is LNHNV and CDR2 is YYDKDF in the germline V gene (reference sequence). The V and J ends lost 0 bases and 3 bases respectively, with 8 bases between them. In DNA, the CDR3 is TGTGCCACCAGCAGAGATCGGGTTGACACTGAAGCTTTCTTT. Its protein product is CATSRDRVDTEAFF.

This clonotype has ten or more counts. The V call is TRBV3-1, the J call TRBJ2-2; D not certain. The V gene lost 3 bases and the J gene lost 3 bases, with 11 bases spanning the gap. The germline V gene encodes CDR1 LGHDT and CDR2 YNNKEL (reference sequence). CDR3 length equals 15 residues. In DNA form, the CDR3 reads TGTGCCAGCAGCCATCTGGGGATTGACACCGGGGAGCTGTTTTTT. Its translation: CASSHLGIDTGELFF.

This clonotype was seen ten or more times. The V and J genes are TRBV12-3 or TRBV12-4 and TRBJ2-1; 10 bases agree with TRBD2. The trim removed 6 bases at V and 10 bases at J, leaving 12 bases unmatched. This CDR3 spans 15 amino acids. DNA for the CDR3: TGTGCCAGCAGCCTCAGCGGGAGGGCCATTTGGGAGCAGTTCTTC. This translates into CASSLSGRAIWEQFF.

The rearrangement uses TRBV19 and TRBJ1-5, with 8 bases that match TRBD1. Germline values: CDR1 LNHDA, CDR2 SQIVND (reference sequence). The CDR3 extends over 15 amino acids. Trimming took 7 bases from V and 4 from J; bases not matched to a gene: 9. The CDR3 here is CASKFDGTGNQPQHF. DNA for the CDR3: TGTGCCAGTAAGTTCGATGGGACAGGAAATCAGCCCCAGCATTTT.

This clonotype has at least ten counts. This chain uses TRBV5-1 with TRBJ2-1; TRBD2 matches at 7 bases. The CDR3 contains 19 residues. Looked up from germline, CDR1 is SGHRS and CDR2 is YFSETQ. After removal of 1 base from V and 2 bases from J, the junction contained 15 bases not matched to a gene. This CDR3 reads CASSLRLRRGGRTYNEQFF. The CDR3 DNA follows: TGCGCCAGCAGCTTGAGGTTGAGACGGGGCGGGAGAACCTACAATGAGCAGTTCTTC.

At least ten counts were recorded for this clonotype. The V call is TRBV30, the J call TRBJ2-5, with unresolved D. V shed 0 bases and J shed 2 bases, with 10 bases lying between them. The CDR3 is made up of 14 amino acids. Germline assignment: CDR1 GTSNPN and CDR2 SVGIG (reference sequence). The CDR3 reads CAWSVRVRQETQYF. DNA of the CDR3: TGTGCCTGGAGTGTACGGGTCAGGCAAGAGACCCAGTACTTC.

The chain has TRBV4-1 and TRBJ2-5, with 10 bases that match TRBD1. Trimming cost V 0 bases and J 4 bases; bases outside gene matches: 5. The CDR3 is 16 amino acids. Germline V gene data show CDR1 as MGHRA and CDR2 as YSYEKL. This CDR3 reads CASSQDRQGAGETQYF. The DNA for the CDR3 is TGCGCCAGCAGCCAAGATAGACAGGGGGCTGGAGAGACCCAGTACTTC.

This clonotype was seen ten or more times. The chain is built from TRBV10-3 and TRBJ2-2, with D unclear. CDR1 is ENHRY, CDR2 SYGVKD, per germline. Trimming cost V 0 bases and J 1 base, with 3 bases left between them. This CDR3 spans 14 amino acids. As DNA, the CDR3 is TGTGCCATCAGTGAGTCGATGAACACCGGGGAGCTGTTTTTT. Protein product: CAISESMNTGELFF.

The chain links TRBV6-1 to TRBJ2-2; weak D call: TRBD2 (6 bases). There are 13 residues in the CDR3. The germline CDR1 and CDR2 sequences are MNHNS and SASEGT. V shed 6 bases and J shed 6 bases, with 11 bases lying between them. The CDR3 DNA reads TGTGCCAGCAGGACTAGTGAAGCCGGGGAGCTGTTTTTT. Translating gives CASRTSEAGELFF.

This clonotype was detected ten times or more. The chain links TRBV20-1 to TRBJ2-3; possible D gene TRBD1, 5 bases. Between the trimmed V and J ends, which lost 0 bases and 2 bases, there was a span of 15 bases. The germline V gene encodes CDR1 DFQATT and CDR2 SNEGSKA (reference sequence). There are 16 residues in the CDR3. The CDR3 loop reads CSARDFLDRSTDTQYF. The CDR3 nucleotides are TGCAGTGCTAGAGACTTCCTTGACAGATCCACAGATACGCAGTATTTT.

The chain combines TRBV12-3 or TRBV12-4 with TRBJ1-6; TRBD1 might be the D (6 bases). The CDR3 covers 14 residues. The V gene lost 6 bases and the J gene lost 5 bases, with 11 bases spanning the gap. The CDR3 DNA reads as TGTGCCAGCAGCCCCGGACAGCATAATTCACCCCTCCACTTT. Protein: CASSPGQHNSPLHF.

This clonotype showed up many times. The V gene is TRBV5-4, the J gene TRBJ2-7; 10 bases agree with TRBD2. CDR3 length: 14 amino acids. Per germline, CDR1 SGHNT and CDR2 YYREEE (reference sequence). Trimming cost V 4 bases and J 5 bases; bases outside gene matches: 6. CDR3 residues: CASSPASGRNEQYF. In DNA form, the CDR3 reads TGTGCCAGCAGCCCGGCTAGCGGGAGAAACGAGCAGTACTTC.

In its sample, this clonotype was seen a few times. V and J are TRBV6-2 or TRBV6-3 and TRBJ1-2; D is unresolved. Germline values: CDR1 MNHEY, CDR2 SVGEGT. There are 14 residues in the CDR3. The V end was cut by 6 bases, the J end by 2 bases, with 13 bases between. CDR3 DNA sequence: TGTGCCAGCAGGACCACAGAGGGCAACTATGGCTACACCTTC. Translating it yields CASRTTEGNYGYTF.

There are a few counts of this clonotype. The chain combines TRBV12-5 with TRBJ1-1; D unclear. Germline V gives CDR1 LGHNT, CDR2 FRNRAP. The CDR3 is 19 residues long. The germline V and J ends were trimmed by 2 bases and 4 bases, with 26 bases remaining between them. CDR3: CASGLITVSGPRKGTEAFF. CDR3 nucleotides: TGTGCTAGTGGTTTGATAACTGTCTCCGGGCCCCGAAAGGGCACTGAAGCTTTCTTT.